Sequencing of this TCR beta chain was carried out in a study of blood T cell repertoires in COVID-19. At the level of the study: Samples representing acute and convalescent COVID-19 were sourced from the United States, Italy and Spain. Nucleic acid was either cDNA or gDNA, and it came from T cells, B-cell-depleted T cells, or PBMCs.

The CDR3 contains 14 residues. V was shortened by 0 bases and J by 4 bases, with 10 bases between the two germline ends. Germline lookup yields CDR1 SGHRS and CDR2 YFSETQ. Method: immunoSEQ multiplex PCR; TCRdb's copy keeps in-frame clones and lacks some. Here the sample spans some 150,000 clones, about 80% being singletons. The V call is TRBV5-1, the J call TRBJ1-2; D might be TRBD1 (5 bases). This clonotype was sampled from a woman of 80 years or more in a cohort sampled during active or convalescent COVID-19. The specimen was peripheral blood. The CDR3 reads CASSLEGRAYGYTF. Written as DNA, the CDR3 is TGCGCCAGCAGCTTGGAGGGCAGGGCCTATGGCTACACCTTC.